This T cell receptor beta chain was observed in a study of cytomegalovirus exposure and HLA in healthy donors. This clone was seen once. Its target is unknown. The CDR3 runs to 16 residues. TCRdb's copy holds only in-frame clones and misses some; the assay was immunoSEQ multiplex PCR. In the table there are over 60,000 clones, about 94% of which are singletons. The study's findings and limits: Rarity characterized most TCR sequences, yet some public TCRs appeared in many donors. It was found in a later analysis that first-cohort TCR clusters tended to co-occur in the 90 to 150 validation repertoires. Reports indicated that the classifier achieved high specificity and sensitivity in diagnosing cytomegalovirus status. Associated with cytomegalovirus, according to the listing, were 150 to 200 TCR beta chains.

This TCR was sampled from a man in his late teens or twenties in good health and CMV-seropositive. The chain recombines TRBV1 with TRBJ1-1; TRBD1 is the table's D call and was not checked against the DNA. TRBV1 is reported as a pseudogene. Sequenced sample: PBMCs. The CDR3 DNA is TGCACCAGCAGCCAAGCCCGGGACAGGGGATCCACTGAAGCTTTCTTT. This codes for CTSSQARDRGSTEAFF.